The present TCR beta chain was sequenced within a study of metastatic and nonmetastatic thyroid tumors. The CDR3 runs to 17 residues. CDR1 MNHEY and CDR2 SVGEGT come from the germline V gene. With 0 bases clipped from V and 8 bases from J, the junction kept 10 bases outside the gene matches. Via MiXCR, TCRdb re-called the PCR reads. The table shows some 14,000 clones, with about 29% occurring only once. Comments on this clone: Its antigen is still unknown.

No treatment had been given to any patient before thyroid surgery. Study outcomes and limitations: Reported TCR beta diversity, measured in blood and tumor, was significantly higher for malignant thyroid tumors than for benign nodules.

Material: tumor tissue. The clonotype was recovered from a male donor with papillary thyroid cancer or a benign thyroid nodule (not recorded which). Some clones in this sample may be carry-over from other donors' samples. The chain combines TRBV6-2 or TRBV6-3 with TRBJ2-1, with TRBD2 identical over 10 bases. CDR3 region: CASSYSMPSGSPHEQFF. Written as DNA, the CDR3 is TGTGCCAGCAGTTACTCGATGCCTAGCGGGAGTCCCCATGAGCAGTTCTTC.